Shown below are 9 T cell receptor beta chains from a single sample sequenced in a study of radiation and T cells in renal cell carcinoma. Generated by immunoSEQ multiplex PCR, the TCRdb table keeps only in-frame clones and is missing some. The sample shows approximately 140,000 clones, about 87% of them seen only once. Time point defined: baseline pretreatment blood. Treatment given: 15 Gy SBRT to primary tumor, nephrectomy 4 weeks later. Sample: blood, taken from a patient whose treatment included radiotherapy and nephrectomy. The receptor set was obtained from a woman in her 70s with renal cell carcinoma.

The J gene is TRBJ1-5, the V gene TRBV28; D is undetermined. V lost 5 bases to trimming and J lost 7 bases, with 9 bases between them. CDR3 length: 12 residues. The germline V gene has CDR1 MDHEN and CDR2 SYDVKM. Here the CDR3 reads CASSLREQPQHF. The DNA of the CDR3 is TGTGCCAGCAGTCTAAGAGAACAGCCCCAGCATTTT.

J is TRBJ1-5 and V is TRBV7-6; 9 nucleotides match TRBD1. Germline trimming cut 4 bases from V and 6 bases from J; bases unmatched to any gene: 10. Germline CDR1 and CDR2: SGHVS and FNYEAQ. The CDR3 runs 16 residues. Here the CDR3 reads CASSSSPGQGGQPQHF. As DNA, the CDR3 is TGTGCCAGCAGCTCCTCACCGGGACAGGGCGGTCAGCCCCAGCATTTT.

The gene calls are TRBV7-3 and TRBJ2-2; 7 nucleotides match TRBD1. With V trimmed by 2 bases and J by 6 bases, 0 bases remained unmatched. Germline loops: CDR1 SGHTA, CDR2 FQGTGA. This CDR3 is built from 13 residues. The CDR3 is CASSLQGAGELFF. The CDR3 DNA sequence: TGTGCCAGCAGCTTACAGGGGGCCGGGGAGCTGTTTTTT.

CDR3 sequence: CASSPGGRPQHF. The CDR3 region has the DNA TGTGCCAGCAGCCCTGGCGGGAGGCCCCAGCATTTT. The chain has TRBV28 and TRBJ1-5; unclear D gene. Trimming stripped 6 bases from V and 9 bases from J, with 12 bases between. Germline CDR1 is MDHEN and CDR2 is SYDVKM. The CDR3 has 12 residues.

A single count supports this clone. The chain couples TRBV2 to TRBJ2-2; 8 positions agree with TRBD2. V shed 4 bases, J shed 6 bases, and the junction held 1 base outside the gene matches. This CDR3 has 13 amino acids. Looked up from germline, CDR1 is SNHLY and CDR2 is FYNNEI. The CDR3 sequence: CASSVLAAGELFF. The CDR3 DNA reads TGTGCCAGCAGTGTACTAGCGGCCGGGGAGCTGTTTTTT. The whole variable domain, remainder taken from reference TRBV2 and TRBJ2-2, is EPEVTQTPSHQVTQMGQEVILRCVPISNHLYFYWYRQILGQKVEFLVSFYNNEISEKSEIFDDQFSVERPDGSNFTLKIRSTKLEDSAMYFCASSVLAAGELFFGEGSRLTVL.

The CDR3 loop reads CASSKVGQLARDTQYF. CDR3 DNA: TGTGCCAGCAGCAAAGTCGGGCAGCTCGCAAGGGATACGCAGTATTTT. The rearrangement links TRBV21-1 to TRBJ2-3. TRBV21-1 is termed a pseudogene. The CDR3 sequence is 16 residues long.

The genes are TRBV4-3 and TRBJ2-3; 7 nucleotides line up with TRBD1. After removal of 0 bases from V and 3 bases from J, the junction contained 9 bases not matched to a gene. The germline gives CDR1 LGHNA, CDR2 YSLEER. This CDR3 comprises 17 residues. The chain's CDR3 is CASSQEARGKGTDTQYF. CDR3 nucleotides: TGCGCCAGCAGCCAAGAGGCCAGGGGGAAGGGTACAGATACGCAGTATTTT.

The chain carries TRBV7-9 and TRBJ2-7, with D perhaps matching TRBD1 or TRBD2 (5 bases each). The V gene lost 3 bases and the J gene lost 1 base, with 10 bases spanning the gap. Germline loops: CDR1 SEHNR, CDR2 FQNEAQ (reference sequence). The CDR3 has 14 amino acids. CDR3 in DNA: TGTGCCAGCAGCTTCCGGGACGGATCCTACGAGCAGTACTTC. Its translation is CASSFRDGSYEQYF.

This CDR3 reads CASSLGTGHGGYEQYF. The DNA of the CDR3 is TGTGCCAGCAGCTTGGGTACGGGGCATGGGGGTTACGAGCAGTACTTC. The chain joins TRBV5-6 to TRBJ2-7, with D perhaps being TRBD1 or TRBD2 (5 bases each). Germline V gene sequence: CDR1 SGHDT, CDR2 YYEEEE. V was trimmed by 0 bases and J by 4 bases, leaving 17 bases between them. This CDR3 has 16 amino acids.